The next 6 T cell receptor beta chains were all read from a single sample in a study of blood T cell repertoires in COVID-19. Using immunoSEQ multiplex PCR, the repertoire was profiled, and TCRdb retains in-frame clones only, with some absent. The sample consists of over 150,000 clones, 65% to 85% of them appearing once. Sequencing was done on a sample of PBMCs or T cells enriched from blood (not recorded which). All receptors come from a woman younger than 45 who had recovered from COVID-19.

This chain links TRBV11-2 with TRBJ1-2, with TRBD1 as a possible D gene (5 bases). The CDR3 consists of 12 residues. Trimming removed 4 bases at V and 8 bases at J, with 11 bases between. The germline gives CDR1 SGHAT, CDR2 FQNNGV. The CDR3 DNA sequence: TGTGCCAGCAGCTCTACAGGAAACGGCTACACCTTC. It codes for CASSSTGNGYTF.

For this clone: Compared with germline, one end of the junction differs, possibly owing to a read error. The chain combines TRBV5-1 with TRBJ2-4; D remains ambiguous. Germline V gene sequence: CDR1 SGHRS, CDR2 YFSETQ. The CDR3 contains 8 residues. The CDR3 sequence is CASSYTIF. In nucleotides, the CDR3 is TGCGCCAGCAGCTACACTATCTTC.

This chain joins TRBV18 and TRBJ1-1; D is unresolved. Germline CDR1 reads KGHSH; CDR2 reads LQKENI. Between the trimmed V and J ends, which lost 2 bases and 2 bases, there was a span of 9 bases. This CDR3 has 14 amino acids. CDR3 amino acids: CASSPGQVNTEAFF. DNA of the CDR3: TGTGCCAGCTCACCAGGCCAGGTCAACACTGAAGCTTTCTTT.

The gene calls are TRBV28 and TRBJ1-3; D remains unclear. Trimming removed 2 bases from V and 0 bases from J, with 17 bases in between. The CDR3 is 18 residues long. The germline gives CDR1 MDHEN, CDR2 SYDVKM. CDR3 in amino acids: CASSLLFPQASSGNTIYF. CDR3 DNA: TGTGCCAGCAGTTTACTCTTTCCCCAGGCTTCCTCTGGAAACACCATATATTTT.

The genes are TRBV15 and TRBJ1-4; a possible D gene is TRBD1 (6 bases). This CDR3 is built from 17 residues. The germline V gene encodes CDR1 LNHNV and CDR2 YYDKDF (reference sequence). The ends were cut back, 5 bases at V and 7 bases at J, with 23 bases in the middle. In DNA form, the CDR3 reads TGTGCCACCAGCTCAGACCGGGTTGGGGGCGCCGTTGAAAAACTGTTTTTT. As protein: CATSSDRVGGAVEKLFF.

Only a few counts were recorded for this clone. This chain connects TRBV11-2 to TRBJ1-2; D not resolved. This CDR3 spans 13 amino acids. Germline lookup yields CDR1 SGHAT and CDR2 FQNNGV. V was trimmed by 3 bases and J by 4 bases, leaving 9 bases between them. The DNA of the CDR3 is TGTGCCAGCAGCTTTCGGCAGGCCTATGGCTACACCTTC. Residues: CASSFRQAYGYTF.